There are a few counts of the clone carrying this T cell receptor (beta chain). The target antigen is unknown. Single cDNA molecules in the library carried unique molecular identifiers attached during preparation. TCRdb processed the RACE reads anew with MiXCR; each CDR3 protein has one entry. This table holds around 120,000 distinct CDR3 sequences, roughly 15% found once. These data are taken from a study of human T cells and chemical hapten exposure. Study-level results: No shift was seen in TCRs above 1 in 1000 frequency with DPC sensitization. Relative to control repertoires, expanded TCRs gave rise to significantly more large CDR3 similarity clusters.

Trimming removed 0 bases from V and 3 bases from J; junction bases left unmatched: 11. This CDR3 contains 16 residues. CDR1 and CDR2 (germline): DFQATT, SNEGSKA (reference sequence). Time point meaning: patch test 1, 2 weeks after DPC sensitization. Documented treatment: therapeutic diphenylcyclopropenone sensitization with weekly scalp DPC. Source: whole blood, taken in connection with sensitization to the hapten diphenylcyclopropenone (DPC). The chain links TRBV20-1 to TRBJ2-7, with TRBD1 matching over 7 bases. This sequence was found in a man younger than 35 with alopecia areata. Some clones in this sample may be carry-over from other donors' samples. The CDR3 region has the DNA TGCAGTGCTAGAGACCCCGACAGGGAAGAGATCTACGAGCAGTACTTC. Its translation: CSARDPDREEIYEQYF.